The 28 T cell receptor beta chains presented below share a single source sample, sequenced in a study of CD8 T cells in Susac syndrome. Random hexamers served to reverse transcribe roughly 0.45 to 1 ug RNA. TCRdb used MiXCR to reprocess the immunoSEQ multiplex PCR reads, holding one entry per CDR3 protein. Altogether 150,000 to 160,000 distinct CDR3 sequences are present, over 85% being singletons, with the ten largest covering 0.21%. Material for sequencing was CD8+ T cells from PBMCs. The receptors originated from a human donor with multiple sclerosis.

V and J are TRBV15 and TRBJ2-3, with TRBD2 identical over 7 bases. The CDR3 extends over 17 amino acids. Germline lookup yields CDR1 LNHNV and CDR2 YYDKDF (reference sequence). V shed 0 bases, J shed 1 base, and the junction held 7 bases outside the gene matches. CDR3 nucleotides: TGTGCCACCAGCAGAGATCGCGGGGGTGGGGGCACAGATACGCAGTATTTT. Residues: CATSRDRGGGGTDTQYF.

The gene calls are TRBV30 and TRBJ1-5; D is possibly TRBD1 (5 bases). The CDR3 contains 15 residues. The germline V and J ends were trimmed by 0 bases and 5 bases, with 14 bases remaining between them. Germline CDR1 is GTSNPN and CDR2 is SVGIG (reference sequence). As DNA, the CDR3 is TGTGCCTGGAGTGTACGCGGCAGGGCTGATCAGCCCCAGCATTTT. Residues: CAWSVRGRADQPQHF. Full variable domain (missing parts from reference TRBV30 and TRBJ1-5): SQTIHQWPATLVQPVGSPLSLECTVEGTSNPNLYWYRQAAGRGLQLLFYSVGIGQISSEVPQNLSASRPQDRQFILSSKKLLLSDSGFYLCAWSVRGRADQPQHFGDGTRLSIL.

The chain combines TRBV12-3 or TRBV12-4 with TRBJ1-2; 10 positions match TRBD1. This CDR3 comprises 16 residues. Trimming removed 4 bases from V and 5 bases from J; junction bases left unmatched: 10. The CDR3 DNA is TGTGCCAGCAGTTCCTCACAGGACAGGGGGAGATATGGCTACACCTTC. Translation: CASSSSQDRGRYGYTF.

The chain joins TRBV29-1 to TRBJ1-2; D is perhaps TRBD1 (6 bases). CDR1 and CDR2 from the germline V gene are SQVTM and ANQGSEA. This CDR3 contains 13 residues. Trimming left V 4 bases short and J 5 bases short, with 14 bases between. The CDR3 bases are TGCAGCGTTGTTCGGGGGCAAGGGTATGGCTACACCTTC. It specifies CSVVRGQGYGYTF. The full variable domain, rest sourced from reference TRBV29-1 and TRBJ1-2, is SAVISQKPSRDICQRGTSLTIQCQVDSQVTMMFWYRQQPGQSLTLIATANQGSEATYESGFVIDKFPISRPNLTFSTLTVSNMSPEDSSIYLCSVVRGQGYGYTFGSGTRLTVV.

The gene calls are TRBV4-1 and TRBJ2-7; D gene unclear. The length of the CDR3 is 15 residues. V lost 0 bases and J 3 bases, leaving 12 bases between the germline ends. Germline V CDR1 and CDR2: MGHRA, YSYEKL. CDR3 DNA: TGCGCCAGCAGCCAAGATAGGACCAGTTACTACGAGCAGTACTTC. The encoded protein is CASSQDRTSYYEQYF.

The chain carries TRBV18 and TRBJ1-1, with D hard to call. Trimming removed 0 bases from V and 0 bases from J, with 2 bases in between. Germline CDR1 is KGHSH and CDR2 is LQKENI. The CDR3 contains 13 residues. The CDR3 DNA reads TGTGCCAGCTCACCACCGGTGAACACTGAAGCTTTCTTT. This translates into CASSPPVNTEAFF.

This chain uses TRBV11-3 with TRBJ2-1, with D uncertain. The CDR3 extends over 13 amino acids. CDR1 is SGHNT, CDR2 YENEEA, per germline. The germline V and J ends were trimmed by 1 base and 3 bases, with 4 bases remaining between them. For the CDR3, the DNA is TGTGCCAGCAGCTTAGGATACTACAATGAGCAGTTCTTC. It encodes CASSLGYYNEQFF.

The CDR3 spells CASSWTSGGPPDTQYF. The CDR3 DNA sequence: TGTGCCAGCAGTTGGACTAGCGGGGGCCCTCCAGATACGCAGTATTTT. V and J are TRBV27 and TRBJ2-3; TRBD2 aligns across 13 bases. Looked up from germline, CDR1 is MNHEY and CDR2 is SMNVEV (reference sequence). The CDR3 is 16 amino acids. V lost 4 bases, J lost 4 bases, and 5 bases stayed unmatched.

The genes are TRBV4-3 and TRBJ2-3; no clear D. CDR3 length equals 17 residues. Germline V gives CDR1 LGHNA, CDR2 YSLEER. Trimming stripped 2 bases from V and 0 bases from J, with 15 bases between. CDR3 DNA sequence: TGCGCCAGCAGCCAAAGAGCCCCGGACCTGAGCACAGATACGCAGTATTTT. Protein product: CASSQRAPDLSTDTQYF.

The chain recombines TRBV6-6 with TRBJ2-7; D may correspond to TRBD1 or TRBD2 (5 bases each). Germline V gene sequence: CDR1 MNHNY, CDR2 SVGAGI (reference sequence). This CDR3 region has 12 residues. V lost 5 bases and J 5 bases, leaving 10 bases between the germline ends. CDR3 sequence: CASSGDPNEQYF. The CDR3 DNA sequence: TGTGCCAGCAGTGGGGACCCCAACGAGCAGTACTTC.

The chain combines TRBV4-1 with TRBJ1-2; 9 nucleotides match TRBD1. CDR1 is MGHRA, CDR2 YSYEKL, per germline. V shed 4 bases and J 8 bases; nucleotides not matched to a gene: 5. The CDR3 runs 13 residues. The CDR3 coding sequence is TGCGCCAGCAGCCTTACAGGGGGCGAGGGCTACACCTTC. Translated, it gives CASSLTGGEGYTF.

The CDR3 sequence is CASRGADTVYNEQFF. DNA of the CDR3: TGTGCCAGCAGAGGAGCTGACACAGTTTACAATGAGCAGTTCTTC. This sequence joins TRBV14 and TRBJ2-1, with unresolved D. Germline V gene data show CDR1 as SGHDN and CDR2 as FVKESK. The CDR3 is made up of 15 amino acids. Deletions cut 6 bases from V and 4 bases from J, with 16 bases between.

The genes are TRBV23-1 and TRBJ1-2, with D unclear. TRBV23-1 is marked as an open reading frame, function uncertain. The CDR3 covers 16 residues. V was shortened by 2 bases and J by 5 bases, with 18 bases between the two germline ends. CDR3 in DNA: TGCGCCAGCAGTCAACCGAAAACAGAGCTGGGTTATGGCTACACCTTC. Amino acid sequence: CASSQPKTELGYGYTF.

The chain uses TRBV12-3 or TRBV12-4 and TRBJ2-3; 12 nucleotides match TRBD2. CDR3 length: 21 residues. With V trimmed by 5 bases and J by 0 bases, 18 bases remained unmatched. The CDR3: CASSGRSLLAGGTPSTDTQYF. The CDR3, as DNA: TGTGCCAGCAGTGGACGTTCCTTACTAGCGGGGGGAACCCCTAGCACAGATACGCAGTATTTT.

The chain carries TRBV7-8 and TRBJ1-6, with TRBD1 matching 7 bases. V gave up 5 bases and J gave up 10 bases; unmatched junction bases: 8. The germline gives CDR1 SGHVS, CDR2 FQNEAQ. The CDR3 contains 14 residues. Here the CDR3 reads CASSLRDRKSPLHF. CDR3 coding DNA: TGTGCCAGCAGCCTCCGGGACAGAAAATCACCCCTCCACTTT. The variable domain in full, completed from reference TRBV7-8 and TRBJ1-6, reads GAGVSQSPRYKVAKRGQDVALRCDPISGHVSLFWYQQALGQGPEFLTYFQNEAQLDKSGLPSDRFFAERPEGSVSTLKIQRTQQEDSAVYLCASSLRDRKSPLHFGNGTRLTVT.

The V call is TRBV6-1, the J call TRBJ2-7; TRBD1 is a possible D gene (6 bases). Trimming left V 2 bases short and J 2 bases short, with 16 bases between. The CDR3 sequence is 16 residues long. Germline assignment: CDR1 MNHNS and CDR2 SASEGT. CDR3 sequence (DNA): TGTGCCAGCAGTGAAAGCGCTCGGGACACAACCTACGAGCAGTACTTC. It yields the protein CASSESARDTTYEQYF.

The genes are TRBV4-1 and TRBJ2-1; D is possibly TRBD1 (6 bases). CDR1 is MGHRA, CDR2 YSYEKL, per germline. CDR3 size: 16 residues. The V end was cut by 0 bases, the J end by 6 bases, with 15 bases between. The CDR3 bases are TGCGCCAGCAGCCAAGAAAGGGGGATACCCGCCAATGAGCAGTTCTTC. Translated: CASSQERGIPANEQFF.

The chain couples TRBV20-1 to TRBJ2-1; 11 bases align to TRBD2. CDR3 length equals 14 residues. Germline values: CDR1 DFQATT, CDR2 SNEGSKA (reference sequence). Unmatched junction bases numbered 8, after V lost 6 bases and J lost 7 bases. The CDR3 reads CSAVAGGPRNEQFF. CDR3 coding DNA: TGCAGTGCGGTAGCGGGGGGGCCGAGGAATGAGCAGTTCTTC.

This chain connects TRBV9 to TRBJ1-2; possible D gene TRBD1, 5 bases. The V gene lost 3 bases and the J gene lost 8 bases, with 14 bases spanning the gap. The CDR3 runs 13 residues. CDR1 and CDR2 (germline): SGDLS, YYNGEE. Here the CDR3 DNA reads TGTGCCAGCAGCGGGGGCCGGGCGGAGGGCTACACCTTC. Translated, it gives CASSGGRAEGYTF.

The rearrangement joins TRBV28 to TRBJ2-2; no definite D call. There are 13 residues in the CDR3. Per germline, CDR1 MDHEN and CDR2 SYDVKM. V was cut by 3 bases and J by 6 bases, with 8 bases left in between. The CDR3 nucleotides are TGTGCCAGCAGTTTTTTATTCTCCGGGGAGCTGTTTTTT. It yields the protein CASSFLFSGELFF.

The genes are TRBV19 and TRBJ1-5; 8 bases are shared with TRBD1. CDR1 and CDR2 (germline): LNHDA, SQIVND (reference sequence). The CDR3 is 17 amino acids. V lost 7 bases and J lost 3; bases outside the gene matches: 14. The CDR3, as DNA: TGTGCCAGTACTCACCGGGGGGGACAGGCCTTCAATCAGCCCCAGCATTTT. It yields the protein CASTHRGGQAFNQPQHF.

The gene calls are TRBV20-1 and TRBJ2-6; 9 nucleotides match TRBD1. Germline V CDR1 and CDR2: DFQATT, SNEGSKA (reference sequence). The V and J ends lost 3 bases and 1 base, in that order; junction bases with no gene match: 13. CDR3 length: 19 amino acids. This CDR3 is CSARIIPGQGESGANVLTF. For the CDR3, the DNA is TGCAGTGCTAGGATTATCCCGGGACAGGGAGAGTCTGGGGCCAACGTCCTGACTTTC.

This clonotype was seen more than once but under ten times. The rearrangement links TRBV3-1 to TRBJ2-7, with no clear D. The CDR3 spans 13 residues. Between the trimmed V and J ends, which lost 4 bases and 4 bases, there was a span of 11 bases. Germline CDR1 LGHDT, CDR2 YNNKEL (reference sequence). Here the CDR3 reads CASSLRLGYEQYF. The DNA of the CDR3 is TGTGCCAGCAGCCTTAGGTTGGGGTACGAGCAGTACTTC.

The chain uses TRBV27 and TRBJ1-2, with 9 bases matching TRBD1. CDR3 length: 14 amino acids. Germline-derived CDR1 and CDR2 are MNHEY and SMNVEV (reference sequence). V trimming: 4 bases; J trimming: 4 bases; junction bases outside the gene matches: 4. CDR3 DNA: TGTGCCAGCAGTTCCGGGACAGGGAGCTATGGCTACACCTTC. Translated: CASSSGTGSYGYTF.

This chain connects TRBV7-9 to TRBJ2-1; the D is unclear. This CDR3 has 11 amino acids. V was shortened by 7 bases and J by 7 bases, with 8 bases between the two germline ends. Germline lookup yields CDR1 SEHNR and CDR2 FQNEAQ (reference sequence). CDR3 protein: CASNNINEQFF. The CDR3 DNA sequence: TGTGCCAGCAACAACATTAATGAGCAGTTCTTC.

The chain recombines TRBV4-3 with TRBJ2-3, with unresolved D. The germline gives CDR1 LGHNA, CDR2 YSLEER. V was clipped by 5 bases and J by 2 bases, with 14 bases between them. The CDR3 has 15 residues. The CDR3 nucleotides read TGCGCCAGCAGCTACGGGCCTTCCGACACAGATACGCAGTATTTT. Translating gives CASSYGPSDTDTQYF.

CDR3 protein: CASSLAGGTYEQYF. The CDR3 DNA follows: TGCGCCAGCAGCTTGGCTGGCGGAACCTACGAGCAGTACTTC. This chain joins TRBV5-1 and TRBJ2-7; no clear D. Germline CDR1 is SGHRS and CDR2 is YFSETQ. This CDR3 has 14 amino acids. The V end lost 0 bases, the J end lost 2 bases, and 9 bases lay between the germline ends.

V gene TRBV5-1 combines with J gene TRBJ2-1, with D perhaps TRBD1 (5 bases). Trimming took off 2 bases at V and 4 bases at J, with 19 bases between the two ends. The length of the CDR3 is 17 residues. Looked up from germline, CDR1 is SGHRS and CDR2 is YFSETQ. The CDR3 here is CASSFLPRGRVYNEQFF. The CDR3 nucleotides read TGCGCCAGCAGCTTCCTCCCGCGCGGCAGGGTATACAATGAGCAGTTCTTC.